A selection of T cell receptor beta chains follows, all from one sample in a study of T cells after yellow fever vaccination. Via MiXCR, TCRdb re-called the 5' RACE reads, giving one row per CDR3 protein. The sample contains more than 15,000 distinct CDR3 sequences, more than 4% of which appear only once. The sample here was PBMCs, either bulk or a sorted T-cell subset (CD4+, CD8+, memory, or dextramer-sorted; not recorded which), taken 15 days after the yellow fever booster vaccination. These receptors were obtained from a man aged 25-45 years who received the YFV17D yellow fever vaccine. CDR3s include the opening cysteine and the closing phenylalanine or tryptophan. D genes are given only for firm matches. Expanded clones are given a class, and other clones once, few, many or no size at all.

clone_size	v_call	d_call	j_call	cdr3_aa	cdr3_nt
medium-sized	TRBV24-1	TRBD2	TRBJ2-1	CATSGVSGAGVNEQFF	TGTGCCACCAGTGGTGTATCCGGAGCGGGGGTGAATGAGCAGTTCTTC
many	TRBV14	NA	TRBJ2-5	CASSQGPTQYF	TGTGCCAGCAGCCAAGGACCAACCCAGTACTTC
few	TRBV5-4	TRBD2	TRBJ2-1	CARSGRAYNEQFF	TGTGCCAGGAGCGGGAGAGCCTACAATGAGCAGTTCTTC
many	TRBV13	TRBD1	TRBJ1-2	CASSPDRGDVDGYTF	TGTGCCAGCAGCCCCGACAGGGGGGATGTCGATGGCTACACCTTC
many	TRBV3-1	NA	TRBJ1-2	CASSPGGRYGYTF	TGTGCCAGCAGCCCCGGCGGGAGATATGGCTACACCTTC
many	TRBV4-3	NA	TRBJ2-7	CASSQGWANYEQYF	TGCGCCAGCAGCCAAGGCTGGGCTAACTACGAGCAGTACTTC
many	TRBV27	NA	TRBJ1-1	CASSFLGANTEAFF	TGTGCCAGCAGTTTCTTGGGGGCGAACACTGAGGCTTTCTTT
many	TRBV6-2/TRBV6-3	TRBD2	TRBJ2-7	CASIHRLAGGLGTYEQYF	TGTGCCAGCATCCACAGACTAGCGGGAGGCCTGGGAACCTACGAGCAGTACTTC
many	TRBV20-1	TRBD1	TRBJ2-2	CSAAGQGTVTGELFF	TGCAGTGCCGCTGGACAGGGGACGGTGACCGGGGAGCTGTTTTTT
once	TRBV9	NA	TRBJ2-3	CASSVVGGTDTQYF	TGTGCCAGCAGCGTAGTTGGTGGTACAGATACGCAGTATTTT
many	TRBV5-1	TRBD2	TRBJ2-1	CASSLAGGIYNEQFF	TGCGCCAGCAGCTTAGCGGGAGGCATCTACAATGAGCAGTTCTTC
many	TRBV10-3	NA	TRBJ2-5	CAISESLAPEETQYF	TGTGCCATCAGTGAGTCGCTAGCGCCGGAAGAGACCCAGTACTTC
medium-sized	TRBV11-2	NA	TRBJ2-5	CASSNPRETQYF	TGTGCCAGCAGCAACCCTCGAGAGACCCAGTACTTC
many	TRBV2	NA	TRBJ2-4	CASSENRARESIQYF	TGTGCCAGCAGTGAGAACAGGGCCCGGGAGAGCATTCAGTACTTC
many	TRBV5-5	TRBD1	TRBJ1-6	CASSLLAGGSSNNSPLHF	TGTGCCAGCAGCTTGTTGGCAGGGGGTTCGTCGAATAATTCACCCCTCCACTTT
many	TRBV4-3	TRBD1	TRBJ2-2	CASSQDDRGPAGELFF	TGCGCCAGCAGCCAAGATGACAGGGGGCCAGCCGGGGAGCTGTTTTTT
many	TRBV15	NA	TRBJ2-1	CATSPLGGLGDNEQFF	TGTGCCACCAGTCCCCTAGGGGGTCTTGGAGACAATGAGCAGTTCTTC
many	TRBV15	NA	TRBJ1-6	CATSRDLGTNNSPLHF	TGTGCCACCAGCAGAGATCTGGGCACTAATAATTCACCCCTCCACTTT
many	TRBV13	TRBD1	TRBJ2-3	CASSLVQGLVVADTQYF	TGTGCCAGCAGCTTAGTACAGGGGCTTGTTGTCGCAGATACGCAGTATTTT
many	TRBV5-1	NA	TRBJ1-1	CASSLGGRTEAFF	TGCGCCAGCAGCTTGGGCGGTAGGACTGAAGCTTTCTTT
many	TRBV29-1	NA	TRBJ2-1	CGWGSSYNEQFF	TGCGGCTGGGGGAGCTCCTACAATGAGCAGTTCTTC
many	TRBV7-2	NA	TRBJ2-7	CASSLTTYEQYF	TGTGCCAGCAGCTTGACCACCTACGAGCAGTACTTC
many	TRBV14	TRBD1	TRBJ2-6	CASSIRDRGPGANVLTF	TGTGCCAGCAGCATCCGGGACAGGGGGCCTGGGGCCAACGTCCTGACTTTC
many	TRBV29-1	NA	TRBJ2-5	CSVARETQYF	TGCAGCGTTGCTAGAGAGACCCAGTACTTC
many	TRBV4-3	TRBD1	TRBJ2-5	CASSQGQGASETQYF	TGCGCCAGCAGCCAAGGACAGGGGGCCTCAGAGACCCAGTACTTC
NA	TRBV4-1	NA	TRBJ2-7	CASSQEPLTGGLHEQYF	TGCGCCAGCAGCCAAGAGCCTCTAACAGGCGGCTTACACGAGCAGTACTTC
NA	TRBV10-1	NA	TRBJ2-1	CASSEGSLEQFF	TGCGCCAGCAGTGAGGGGTCTCTTGAGCAGTTCTTC